The present T cell receptor (beta chain) was sequenced within a study of glioma-infiltrating T cells. The CDR3 extends over 13 amino acids. From germline, CDR1 is MNHEY and CDR2 SVGEGT. V lost 5 bases, J lost 15 bases, and 20 bases lay in between. This clonotype has at least ten counts. The iRepertoire nested amplicon-rescue multiplex PCR amplified TCR alpha and beta CDR3s from RNA. TCRdb reprocessed the multiplex PCR reads with MiXCR, giving one entry per CDR3 protein. The repertoire holds some 180,000 distinct CDR3 sequences, 30% to 40% seen once, with roughly 21% in the top ten. Material: glioma tissue, nonneoplastic brain tissue, or PBMCs (not recorded which). This chain connects TRBV6-2 or TRBV6-3 to TRBJ2-1; D might be TRBD2 (6 bases). This clonotype was sampled from a human donor with low-grade glioma or glioblastoma, undergoing nonglioma brain surgery, or in good health (not recorded which). The CDR3 is CASSPRTTLGLFF. For the CDR3, the DNA is TGTGCCAGCAGTCCGAGGACTACCCTCGGTCTGTTCTTC.